The source of this T cell receptor (beta chain) is a study of T cell repertoires in cytomegalovirus infection. Overall study: Shared public TCR beta signatures pointed to both CMV infection and a matching HLA type.

This clonotype was counted ten times or more. V gave up 3 bases and J gave up 3 bases, with 8 bases separating them. From germline, CDR1 is SGHAT and CDR2 FQDESV (reference sequence). CDR3 length equals 13 residues. TCRdb reprocessed the reads with MiXCR, giving one entry per CDR3 protein. Of approximately 400,000 distinct CDR3 sequences in the sample, roughly 31% were seen once. The genes are TRBV11-1 and TRBJ2-5; D may be TRBD2 (5 bases). The clonotype was recovered from a human donor in good health (CMV status not recorded). Some clones in this sample may be carry-over from other donors' samples. The sequenced material came from PBMCs. The CDR3 sequence is CASSLSGEETQYF. In DNA form, the CDR3 reads TGTGCCAGCAGCTTGTCCGGGGAAGAGACCCAGTACTTC.